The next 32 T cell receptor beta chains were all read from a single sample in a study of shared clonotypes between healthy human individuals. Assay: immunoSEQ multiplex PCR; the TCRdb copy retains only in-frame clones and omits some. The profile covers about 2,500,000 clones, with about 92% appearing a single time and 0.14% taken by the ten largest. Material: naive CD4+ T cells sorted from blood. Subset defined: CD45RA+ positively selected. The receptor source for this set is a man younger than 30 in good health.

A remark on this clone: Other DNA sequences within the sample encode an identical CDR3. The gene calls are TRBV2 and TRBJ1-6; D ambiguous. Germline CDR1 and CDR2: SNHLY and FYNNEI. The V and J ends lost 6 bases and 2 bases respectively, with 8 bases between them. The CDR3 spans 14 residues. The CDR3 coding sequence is TGTGCCAGCAGCGAGGGTCCCTATAATTCACCCCTCCACTTT. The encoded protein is CASSEGPYNSPLHF.

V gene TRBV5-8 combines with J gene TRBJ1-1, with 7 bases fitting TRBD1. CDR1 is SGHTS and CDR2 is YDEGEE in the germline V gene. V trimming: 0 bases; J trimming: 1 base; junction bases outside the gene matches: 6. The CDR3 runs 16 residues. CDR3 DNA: TGTGCCAGCAGCTTGGCCAGGGGGACGGGGAACACTGAAGCTTTCTTT. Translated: CASSLARGTGNTEAFF.

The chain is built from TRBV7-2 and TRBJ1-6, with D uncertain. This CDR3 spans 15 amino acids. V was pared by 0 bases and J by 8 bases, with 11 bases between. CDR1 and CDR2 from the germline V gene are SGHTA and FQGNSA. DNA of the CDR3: TGTGCCAGCAGCTTAGCTGGTTATAATCATTCACCCCTCCACTTT. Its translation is CASSLAGYNHSPLHF.

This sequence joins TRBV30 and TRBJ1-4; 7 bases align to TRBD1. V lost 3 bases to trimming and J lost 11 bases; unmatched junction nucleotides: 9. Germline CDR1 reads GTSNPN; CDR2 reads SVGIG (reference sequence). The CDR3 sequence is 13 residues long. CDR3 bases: TGTGCCTGGAGGGGGGGGACAGACGGTAAACTGTTTTTT. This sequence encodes CAWRGGTDGKLFF.

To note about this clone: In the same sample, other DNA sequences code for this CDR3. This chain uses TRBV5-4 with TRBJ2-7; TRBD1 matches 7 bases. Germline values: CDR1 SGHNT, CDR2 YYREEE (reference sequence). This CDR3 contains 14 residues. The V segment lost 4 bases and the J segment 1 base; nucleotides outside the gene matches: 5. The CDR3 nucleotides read TGTGCCAGCAGCCCAGGGACAGAGTCCTACGAGCAGTACTTC. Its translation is CASSPGTESYEQYF.

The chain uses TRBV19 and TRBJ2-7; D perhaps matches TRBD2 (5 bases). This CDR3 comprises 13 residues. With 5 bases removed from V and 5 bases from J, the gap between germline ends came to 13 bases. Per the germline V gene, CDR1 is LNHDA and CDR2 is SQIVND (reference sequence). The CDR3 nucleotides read TGTGCCAGTAGTTTCGGCAGTAGCGACGAGCAGTACTTC. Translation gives CASSFGSSDEQYF.

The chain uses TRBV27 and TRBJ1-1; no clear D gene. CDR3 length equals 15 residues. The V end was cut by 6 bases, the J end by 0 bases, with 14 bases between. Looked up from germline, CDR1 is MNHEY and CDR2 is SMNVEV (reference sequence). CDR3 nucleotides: TGTGCCAGCAGCCGAACCGGGAGGATGAACACTGAAGCTTTCTTT. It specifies CASSRTGRMNTEAFF.

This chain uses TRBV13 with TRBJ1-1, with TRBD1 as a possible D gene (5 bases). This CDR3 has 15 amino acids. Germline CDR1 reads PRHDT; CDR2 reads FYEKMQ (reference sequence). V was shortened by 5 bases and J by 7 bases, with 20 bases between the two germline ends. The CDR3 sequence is CASSPRGGTESEAFF. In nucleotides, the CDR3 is TGTGCCAGCAGCCCACGGGGAGGGACGGAGAGTGAAGCTTTCTTT.

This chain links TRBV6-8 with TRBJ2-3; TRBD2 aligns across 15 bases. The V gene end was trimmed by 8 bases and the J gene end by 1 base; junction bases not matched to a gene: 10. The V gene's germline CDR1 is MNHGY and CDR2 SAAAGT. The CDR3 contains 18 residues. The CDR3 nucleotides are TGTGCCAGCCTCTCCGGGACTAGCGGGGGGCGGGGCACAGATACGCAGTATTTT. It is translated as CASLSGTSGGRGTDTQYF.

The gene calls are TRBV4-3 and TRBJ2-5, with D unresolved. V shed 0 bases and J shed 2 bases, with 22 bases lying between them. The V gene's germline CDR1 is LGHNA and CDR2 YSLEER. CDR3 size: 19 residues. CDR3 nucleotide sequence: TGCGCCAGCAGCCAAGACTCCCTCCCGAGTAGTGGTATGCAAGAGACCCAGTACTTC. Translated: CASSQDSLPSSGMQETQYF.

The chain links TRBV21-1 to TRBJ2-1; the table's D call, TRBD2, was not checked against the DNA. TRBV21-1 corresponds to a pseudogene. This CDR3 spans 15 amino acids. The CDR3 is CASSLRVGVSNEQFF. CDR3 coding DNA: TGTGCCAGCAGCCTAAGGGTGGGAGTGAGCAATGAGCAGTTCTTC.

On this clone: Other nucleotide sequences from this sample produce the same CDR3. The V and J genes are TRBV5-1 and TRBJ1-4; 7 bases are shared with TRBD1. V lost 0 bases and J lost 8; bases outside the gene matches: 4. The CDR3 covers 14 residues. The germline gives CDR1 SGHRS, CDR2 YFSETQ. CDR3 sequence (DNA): TGCGCCAGCAGCTTGGGACAGGGTTACGAAAAACTGTTTTTT. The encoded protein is CASSLGQGYEKLFF.

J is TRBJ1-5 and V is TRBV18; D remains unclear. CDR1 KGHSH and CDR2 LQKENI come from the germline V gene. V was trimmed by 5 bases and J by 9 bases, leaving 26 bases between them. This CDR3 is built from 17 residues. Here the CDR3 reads CASSYTMKKDQKGPQHF. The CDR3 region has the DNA TGTGCCAGCTCATACACCATGAAGAAGGACCAAAAGGGGCCCCAGCATTTT. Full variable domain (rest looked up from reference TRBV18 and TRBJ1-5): NAGVMQNPRHLVRRRGQEARLRCSPMKGHSHVYWYRQLPEEGLKFMVYLQKENIIDESGMPKERFSAEFPKEGPSILRIQQVVRGDSAAYFCASSYTMKKDQKGPQHFGDGTRLSIL.

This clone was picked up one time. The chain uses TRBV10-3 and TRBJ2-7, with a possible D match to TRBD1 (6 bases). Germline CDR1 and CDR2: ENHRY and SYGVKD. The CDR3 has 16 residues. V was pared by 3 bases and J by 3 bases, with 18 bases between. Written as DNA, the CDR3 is TGTGCCATCAGTGACCTCCTTCAGGGGTTAGGCTACGAGCAGTACTTC. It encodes CAISDLLQGLGYEQYF.

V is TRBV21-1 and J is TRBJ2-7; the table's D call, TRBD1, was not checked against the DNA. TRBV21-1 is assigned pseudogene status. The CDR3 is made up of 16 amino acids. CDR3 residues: CASSRPTGTYSYEQYF. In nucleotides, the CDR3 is TGTGCCAGCAGCAGACCGACAGGGACCTATTCCTACGAGCAGTACTTC.

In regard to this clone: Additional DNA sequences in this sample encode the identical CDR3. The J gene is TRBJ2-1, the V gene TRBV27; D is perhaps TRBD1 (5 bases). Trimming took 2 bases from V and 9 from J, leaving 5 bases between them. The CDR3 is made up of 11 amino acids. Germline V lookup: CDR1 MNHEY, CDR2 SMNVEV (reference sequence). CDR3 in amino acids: CASSLRGEQFF. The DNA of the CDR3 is TGTGCCAGCAGTTTAAGGGGTGAGCAGTTCTTC.

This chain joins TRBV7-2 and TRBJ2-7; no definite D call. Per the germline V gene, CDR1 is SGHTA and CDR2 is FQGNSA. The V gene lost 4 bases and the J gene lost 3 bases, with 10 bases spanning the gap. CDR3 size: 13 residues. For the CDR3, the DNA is TGTGCCAGCAGCTCCGAGATCCTCTACGAGCAGTACTTC. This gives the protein CASSSEILYEQYF.

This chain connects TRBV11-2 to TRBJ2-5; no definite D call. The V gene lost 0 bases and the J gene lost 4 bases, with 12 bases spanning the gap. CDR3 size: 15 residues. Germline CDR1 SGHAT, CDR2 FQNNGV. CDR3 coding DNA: TGTGCCAGCAGCTTAGATGGCAGCTTCCGAGAGACCCAGTACTTC. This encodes CASSLDGSFRETQYF.

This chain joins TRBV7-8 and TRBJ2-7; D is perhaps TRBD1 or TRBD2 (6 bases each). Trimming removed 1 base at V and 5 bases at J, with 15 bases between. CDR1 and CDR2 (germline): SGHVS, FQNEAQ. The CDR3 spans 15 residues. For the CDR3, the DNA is TGTGCCAGCAGCTTAGGGACGGGGGCCTACCACGAGCAGTACTTC. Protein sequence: CASSLGTGAYHEQYF.

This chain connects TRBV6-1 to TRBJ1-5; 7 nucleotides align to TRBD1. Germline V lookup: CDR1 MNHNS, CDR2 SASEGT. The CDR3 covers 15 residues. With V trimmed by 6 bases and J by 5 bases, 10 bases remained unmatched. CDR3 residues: CASSGTVNRDQPQHF. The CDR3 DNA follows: TGTGCCAGCAGCGGGACAGTCAACAGGGATCAGCCCCAGCATTTT.

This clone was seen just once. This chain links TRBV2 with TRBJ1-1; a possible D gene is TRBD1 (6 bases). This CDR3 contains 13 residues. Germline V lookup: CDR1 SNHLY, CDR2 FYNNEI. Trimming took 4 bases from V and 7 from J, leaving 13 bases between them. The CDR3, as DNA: TGTGCCAGCAGTGGTACAGGGTGGGGTGAAGCTTTCTTT. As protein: CASSGTGWGEAFF.

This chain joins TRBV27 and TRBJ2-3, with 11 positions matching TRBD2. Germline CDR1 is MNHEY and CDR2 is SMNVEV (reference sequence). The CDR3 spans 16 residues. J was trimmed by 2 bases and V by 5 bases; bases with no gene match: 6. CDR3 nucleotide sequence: TGTGCCAGCAGTGTCGGGACTAGCGGTTTCACAGATACGCAGTATTTT. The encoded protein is CASSVGTSGFTDTQYF.

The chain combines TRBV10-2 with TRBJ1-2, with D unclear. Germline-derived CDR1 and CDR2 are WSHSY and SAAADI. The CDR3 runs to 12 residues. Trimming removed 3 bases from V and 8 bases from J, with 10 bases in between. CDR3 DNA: TGCGCCAGCAGTGATTCTAAAGGGGGCTACACCTTC. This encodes CASSDSKGGYTF.

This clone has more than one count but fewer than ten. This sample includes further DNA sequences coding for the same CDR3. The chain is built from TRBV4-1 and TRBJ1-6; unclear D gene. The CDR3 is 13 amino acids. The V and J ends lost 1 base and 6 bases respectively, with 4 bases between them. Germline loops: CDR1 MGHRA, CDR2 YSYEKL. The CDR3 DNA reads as TGCGCCAGCAGCCAAGTTATTAATTCACCCCTCCACTTT. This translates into CASSQVINSPLHF.

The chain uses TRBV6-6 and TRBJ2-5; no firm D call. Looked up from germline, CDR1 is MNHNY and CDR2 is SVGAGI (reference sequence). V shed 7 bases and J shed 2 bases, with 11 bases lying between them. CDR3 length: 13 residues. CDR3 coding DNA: TGTGCCAGCAAGCTTGCGGTACAAGAGACCCAGTACTTC. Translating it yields CASKLAVQETQYF.

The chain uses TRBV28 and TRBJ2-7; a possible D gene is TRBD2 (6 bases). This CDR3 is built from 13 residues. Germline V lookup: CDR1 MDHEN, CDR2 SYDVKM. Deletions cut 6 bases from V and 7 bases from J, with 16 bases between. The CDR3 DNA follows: TGTGCCAGCAGCATCGGGGCGGGGAGGGAGCAGTACTTC. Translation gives CASSIGAGREQYF.

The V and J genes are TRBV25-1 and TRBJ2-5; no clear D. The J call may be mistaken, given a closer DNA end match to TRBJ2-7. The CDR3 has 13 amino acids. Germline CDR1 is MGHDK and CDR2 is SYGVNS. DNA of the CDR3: TGTGCCAGCAGTGGGGCAGGAGCCTACGAGCAGTACTTC. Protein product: CASSGAGAYEQYF.

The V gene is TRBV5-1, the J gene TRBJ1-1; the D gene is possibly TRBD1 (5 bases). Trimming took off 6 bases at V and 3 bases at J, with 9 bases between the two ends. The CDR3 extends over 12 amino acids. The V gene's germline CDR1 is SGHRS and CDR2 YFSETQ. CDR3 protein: CASKVGDTEAFF. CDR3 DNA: TGCGCCAGCAAGGTGGGGGACACTGAAGCTTTCTTT. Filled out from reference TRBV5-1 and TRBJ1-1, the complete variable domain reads KAGVTQTPRYLIKTRGQQVTLSCSPISGHRSVSWYQQTPGQGLQFLFEYFSETQRNKGNFPGRFSGRQFSNSRSEMNVSTLELGDSALYLCASKVGDTEAFFGQGTRLTVV.

The CDR3 region is CASRFGLAGYNEQFF. DNA of the CDR3: TGTGCCAGCAGATTCGGACTAGCGGGGTACAATGAGCAGTTCTTC. The chain combines TRBV5-5 with TRBJ2-1; 12 bases fit TRBD2. The J segment lost 4 bases and the V segment lost 5 bases, leaving 4 bases of the junction unmatched. Germline V lookup: CDR1 SGHKS, CDR2 YYEKEE (reference sequence). CDR3 length: 15 amino acids.

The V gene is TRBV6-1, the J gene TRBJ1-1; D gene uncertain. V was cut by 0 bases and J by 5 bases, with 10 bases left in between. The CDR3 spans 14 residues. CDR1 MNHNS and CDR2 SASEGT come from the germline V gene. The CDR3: CASSEAPLRTEAFF. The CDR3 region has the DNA TGTGCCAGCAGTGAAGCCCCCCTGCGGACTGAAGCTTTCTTT.

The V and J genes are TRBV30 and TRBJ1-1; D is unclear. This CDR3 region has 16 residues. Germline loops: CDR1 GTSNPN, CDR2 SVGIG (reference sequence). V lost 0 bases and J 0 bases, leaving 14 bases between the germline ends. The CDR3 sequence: CAWSVSERVLNTEAFF. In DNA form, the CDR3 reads TGTGCCTGGAGTGTATCGGAACGGGTCCTGAACACTGAAGCTTTCTTT. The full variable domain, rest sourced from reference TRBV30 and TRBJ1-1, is SQTIHQWPATLVQPVGSPLSLECTVEGTSNPNLYWYRQAAGRGLQLLFYSVGIGQISSEVPQNLSASRPQDRQFILSSKKLLLSDSGFYLCAWSVSERVLNTEAFFGQGTRLTVV.

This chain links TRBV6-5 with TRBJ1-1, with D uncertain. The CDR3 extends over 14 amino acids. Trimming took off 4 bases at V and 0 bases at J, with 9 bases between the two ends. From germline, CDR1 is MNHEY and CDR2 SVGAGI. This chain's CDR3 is CASSFAGMNTEAFF. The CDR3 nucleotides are TGTGCCAGCAGTTTCGCAGGCATGAACACTGAAGCTTTCTTT.